Presented here are 24 T cell receptor beta chains from one specimen sequenced in a study of CD8 T cells in Susac syndrome. Random-hexamer reverse transcription was applied to about 0.45 to 1 ug RNA. Each CDR3 protein gets one entry after TCRdb re-called the immunoSEQ multiplex PCR reads with MiXCR. The repertoire holds hundreds of thousands of distinct CDR3 sequences, with 70% to 90% as singletons. The specimen sequenced was CD8+ T cells from PBMCs. The receptors derive from a human donor with multiple sclerosis.

V usage is TRBV20-1 and J usage is TRBJ1-6, with 8 nucleotides matching TRBD1. With V trimmed by 4 bases and J by 9 bases, 8 bases remained unmatched. The germline gives CDR1 DFQATT, CDR2 SNEGSKA (reference sequence). The length of the CDR3 is 14 residues. The CDR3, as DNA: TGCAGTGCTACCACGGACAGGGAGATTTCACCCCTCCACTTT. Translating gives CSATTDREISPLHF.

The chain links TRBV7-9 to TRBJ1-4, with D unresolved. Deletions cut 5 bases from V and 8 bases from J, with 15 bases between. Germline lookup yields CDR1 SEHNR and CDR2 FQNEAQ (reference sequence). This CDR3 spans 14 amino acids. The chain's CDR3 is CASSRDPSWEKLFF. CDR3 sequence (DNA): TGTGCCAGCAGCCGGGATCCCTCCTGGGAAAAACTGTTTTTT.

CDR3: CASRPFAGADTQYF. The DNA of the CDR3 is TGTGCCAGCAGACCCTTCGCGGGAGCAGATACGCAGTATTTT. V gene TRBV6-5 combines with J gene TRBJ2-3; 7 bases match TRBD2. The CDR3 is 14 residues long. Germline V gene data show CDR1 as MNHEY and CDR2 as SVGAGI. Unmatched junction bases numbered 7, after V lost 6 bases and J lost 4 bases.

The V call is TRBV20-1, the J call TRBJ1-2, with TRBD1 matching over 10 bases. The germline gives CDR1 DFQATT, CDR2 SNEGSKA (reference sequence). J lost 4 bases, V lost 0 bases, and 8 bases had no gene match. The CDR3 spans 16 residues. CDR3 amino acids: CSARDPDRGHGYGYTF. The CDR3 DNA reads TGCAGTGCTAGAGACCCTGACAGGGGGCATGGCTATGGCTACACCTTC.

The CDR3: CASSLARQGAYEQYF. In DNA, the CDR3 is TGTGCCAGCAGTTTAGCCCGACAGGGGGCCTACGAGCAGTACTTC. The rearrangement joins TRBV28 to TRBJ2-7; 9 nucleotides match TRBD1. This CDR3 comprises 15 residues. From germline, CDR1 is MDHEN and CDR2 SYDVKM. With V trimmed by 2 bases and J by 2 bases, 4 bases remained unmatched.

This clonotype was counted a few times. V is TRBV6-1 and J is TRBJ2-6, with D unresolved. The germline V gene encodes CDR1 MNHNS and CDR2 SASEGT. Trimming stripped 5 bases from V and 4 bases from J, with 15 bases between. The CDR3 is made up of 16 amino acids. CDR3 coding DNA: TGTGCCAGCAGTCTATTGGACGGCTCCGGGGCCAACGTCCTGACTTTC. It specifies CASSLLDGSGANVLTF.

The DNA for the CDR3 is TGTGCCAGCAGCGGACGGTCCCCTGTCGGCGCACCCCTCCACTTT. Translating it yields CASSGRSPVGAPLHF. The gene calls are TRBV27 and TRBJ1-6; no clear D. The length of the CDR3 is 15 residues. Trimming removed 6 bases at V and 11 bases at J, with 20 bases between. Germline V gene lookup returns CDR1 MNHEY and CDR2 SMNVEV (reference sequence).

This clonotype appeared once. The chain couples TRBV27 to TRBJ2-3; D call uncertain. V was clipped by 7 bases and J by 3 bases, with 11 bases between them. The germline CDR1 and CDR2 sequences are MNHEY and SMNVEV (reference sequence). The CDR3 sequence is 13 residues long. The CDR3, as DNA: TGTGCCAGCACCTCGGCGAGGACAGATACGCAGTATTTT. It translates to CASTSARTDTQYF.

This clonotype was seen once. The rearrangement joins TRBV7-2 to TRBJ2-7, with unresolved D. V dropped 1 base and J dropped 4 bases, with 5 bases sitting between them. CDR1 SGHTA and CDR2 FQGNSA come from the germline V gene. This CDR3 is 12 amino acids long. The CDR3 nucleotides are TGTGCCAGCAGCTTAGATTGGTACGAGCAGTACTTC. Its translation: CASSLDWYEQYF.

The V and J genes are TRBV7-9 and TRBJ1-1; D ambiguous. CDR3 size: 12 residues. Trimming shortened V by 7 bases and J by 1 base, and 7 bases separated the two germline ends. Germline CDR1 reads SEHNR; CDR2 reads FQNEAQ (reference sequence). CDR3 bases: TGTGCCAGCACACGGGAGAACACTGAAGCTTTCTTT. Its protein product is CASTRENTEAFF.

This chain links TRBV14 with TRBJ2-3; TRBD2 agrees at 7 bases. This CDR3 has 16 amino acids. Germline V gene sequence: CDR1 SGHDN, CDR2 FVKESK. V shed 2 bases, J shed 0 bases, and the junction held 5 bases outside the gene matches. The CDR3 reads CASSQLSGVSTDTQYF. The CDR3 nucleotides are TGTGCCAGCAGCCAACTAAGCGGGGTGAGCACAGATACGCAGTATTTT.

The chain carries TRBV2 and TRBJ2-5, with D perhaps TRBD2 (5 bases). Trimming took off 8 bases at V and 4 bases at J, with 17 bases between the two ends. Per germline, CDR1 SNHLY and CDR2 FYNNEI. This CDR3 spans 14 amino acids. The CDR3 reads CASLGRESAETQYF. The CDR3 coding sequence is TGTGCCAGCTTGGGAAGGGAGTCCGCAGAGACCCAGTACTTC.

The J gene is TRBJ1-1, the V gene TRBV5-4; 7 bases line up with TRBD1. The CDR3 extends over 15 amino acids. In germline, CDR1 is SGHNT, CDR2 YYREEE (reference sequence). V was pared by 1 base and J by 5 bases, with 8 bases of the junction left unmatched. CDR3 residues: CASSLPRDRVTEAFF. CDR3 DNA: TGTGCCAGCAGCTTGCCCCGAGACAGGGTAACTGAAGCTTTCTTT.

This clonotype was counted only a few times. The rearrangement uses TRBV27 and TRBJ2-1; D gene ambiguous. This CDR3 has 16 residues. CDR1 is MNHEY and CDR2 is SMNVEV in the germline V gene (reference sequence). V was pared by 4 bases and J by 6 bases, with 19 bases between. The CDR3 loop reads CASSSIGFSSLNEQFF. CDR3 nucleotides: TGTGCCAGCAGTTCCATAGGCTTCTCCAGTCTCAATGAGCAGTTCTTC.

This chain uses TRBV7-9 with TRBJ1-1, with D maybe TRBD1 (5 bases). From germline, CDR1 is SEHNR and CDR2 FQNEAQ (reference sequence). Trimming took 5 bases from V and 10 from J, leaving 23 bases between them. The CDR3 has 15 residues. CDR3 region: CASSPGSAGYAGAFF. CDR3 sequence (DNA): TGTGCCAGCAGCCCAGGATCGGCAGGGTACGCTGGAGCTTTCTTT.

This clonotype was seen more than once but under ten times. The chain links TRBV11-2 to TRBJ1-5, with D unresolved. The CDR3 totals 13 residues. V gave up 3 bases and J gave up 8 bases, with 11 bases separating them. Per germline, CDR1 SGHAT and CDR2 FQNNGV. The CDR3 DNA sequence: TGTGCCAGCAGCTTGCTAGCTTACGAGCCCCAGCATTTT. Translating it yields CASSLLAYEPQHF. The full variable domain, its missing parts supplied by reference TRBV11-2 and TRBJ1-5, is EAGVAQSPRYKIIEKRQSVAFWCNPISGHATLYWYQQILGQGPKLLIQFQNNGVVDDSQLPKDRFSAERLKGVDSTLKIQPAKLEDSAVYLCASSLLAYEPQHFGDGTRLSIL.

CDR3 in amino acids: CASSQWRGTGYLGDEQYF. CDR3 DNA: TGTGCCAGCAGCCAGTGGCGCGGGACAGGGTATTTGGGTGACGAGCAGTACTTC. This chain connects TRBV4-2 to TRBJ2-7, with 9 bases that match TRBD1. This CDR3 has 18 residues. The germline CDR1 and CDR2 sequences are LGHNA and YNFKEQ. The junction had 17 bases not matched to a gene; V was cut back by 3 bases and J by 5 bases.

CDR3 nucleotide sequence: TGTGCCAGTAGTCTTGCCCCGGGACAGGGGTACAATGAGCAGTTCTTC. Translating gives CASSLAPGQGYNEQFF. The rearrangement uses TRBV19 and TRBJ2-1; TRBD1 matches 10 bases. The J segment lost 4 bases and the V segment lost 5 bases, leaving 8 bases of the junction unmatched. Per the germline V gene, CDR1 is LNHDA and CDR2 is SQIVND (reference sequence). The CDR3 has 16 amino acids.

V and J are TRBV12-3 or TRBV12-4 and TRBJ2-5; D remains unclear. V lost 7 bases, J lost 1 base, and 4 bases lay in between. This CDR3 contains 11 residues. The CDR3 loop is CASTGQETQYF. In nucleotides, the CDR3 is TGTGCCAGCACAGGCCAAGAGACCCAGTACTTC.

The rearrangement uses TRBV3-1 and TRBJ2-1, with 15 bases aligning to TRBD2. The CDR3 has 17 amino acids. V dropped 8 bases and J dropped 4; count of bases not matched to a gene: 9. Germline CDR1 is LGHDT and CDR2 is YNNKEL (reference sequence). Here the CDR3 reads CASSFGTSGRWYNEQFF. The CDR3 DNA reads as TGTGCCAGCTCATTTGGGACTAGCGGGAGGTGGTACAATGAGCAGTTCTTC.

The J gene is TRBJ1-1, the V gene TRBV29-1, with 8 bases lining up with TRBD1. The ends lost 3 bases at V and 4 bases at J; junction bases unmatched: 4. Germline V lookup: CDR1 SQVTM, CDR2 ANQGSEA. The CDR3 loop spans 13 amino acids. The CDR3 is CSVETGEGTEAFF. In nucleotides, the CDR3 is TGCAGCGTTGAGACAGGGGAGGGCACTGAAGCTTTCTTT.

V is TRBV12-3 or TRBV12-4 and J is TRBJ2-5, with D uncertain. The CDR3 covers 14 residues. Trimming took 3 bases from V and 5 from J, leaving 13 bases between them. The CDR3 region is CASSFNPDGETQYF. The CDR3 DNA reads as TGTGCCAGCAGTTTCAACCCTGATGGGGAGACCCAGTACTTC.

This sequence joins TRBV7-8 and TRBJ2-3; D remains ambiguous. This CDR3 has 16 amino acids. Deletions cut 5 bases from V and 3 bases from J, with 18 bases between. CDR1 and CDR2 from the germline V gene are SGHVS and FQNEAQ. The DNA for the CDR3 is TGTGCCAGCAGCCCCCGGGCCTTTCATAGGACAGATACGCAGTATTTT. The encoded protein is CASSPRAFHRTDTQYF.

V usage is TRBV6-2 or TRBV6-3 and J usage is TRBJ1-5, with D possibly TRBD1 on 5 matching bases. Germline loops: CDR1 MNHEY, CDR2 SVGEGT. The CDR3 is 15 amino acids. V dropped 6 bases and J dropped 2 bases, with 14 bases sitting between them. The CDR3 region has the DNA TGTGCCAGCAGCCACCGGGACTCGGGCAATCAGCCCCAGCATTTT. It specifies CASSHRDSGNQPQHF.